This T cell receptor beta chain was sequenced for a study of blood T cell repertoires in COVID-19. The overall study: Sources were T cells, B-cell-depleted T cells, or PBMCs; the material itself was cDNA or gDNA.

Points on this clone: Other nucleotide sequences in the sample specify the same CDR3.

Per the original data handling: Amplification from reference gene primers served as the basis for estimated nucleated cell counts. Using immunoSEQ multiplex PCR, the repertoire was profiled, and TCRdb retains in-frame clones only, with some absent. Clone size and V and J calls were adopted from that table, with D and trimming inferred from the DNA. The data contain fewer than 350,000 clones, 70% to 90% of them seen just once; the ten biggest clones take up approximately 4%. CDR1 and CDR2 from the germline V gene are MNHEY and SVGAGI. Trimming removed 2 bases at V and 0 bases at J, with 7 bases between. This CDR3 region has 14 residues.

The rearrangement joins TRBV6-5 to TRBJ1-1; D not certain. The sequenced material came from PBMCs or T cells enriched from blood (not recorded which). The TCR sequence derives from a woman in her thirties with acute COVID-19. The CDR3 here is CASSYGQLNTEAFF. Here the CDR3 DNA reads TGTGCCAGCAGTTACGGCCAGTTGAACACTGAAGCTTTCTTT.